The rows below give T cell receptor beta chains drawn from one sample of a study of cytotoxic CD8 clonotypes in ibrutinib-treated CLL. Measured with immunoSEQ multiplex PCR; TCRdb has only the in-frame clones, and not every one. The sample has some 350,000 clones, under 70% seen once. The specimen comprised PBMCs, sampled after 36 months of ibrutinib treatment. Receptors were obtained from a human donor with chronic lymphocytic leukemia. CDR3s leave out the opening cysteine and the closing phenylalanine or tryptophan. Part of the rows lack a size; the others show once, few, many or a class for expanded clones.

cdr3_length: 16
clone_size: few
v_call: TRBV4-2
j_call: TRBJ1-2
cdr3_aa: ASSPTGTGLIENYGYT

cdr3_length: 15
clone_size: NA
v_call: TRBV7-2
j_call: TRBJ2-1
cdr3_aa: ASSPLAGPSSYNEQF

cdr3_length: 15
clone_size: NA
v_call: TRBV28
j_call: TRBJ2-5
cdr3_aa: ASSLWGTSGSQETQY

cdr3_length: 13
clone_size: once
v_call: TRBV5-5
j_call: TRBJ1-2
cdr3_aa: ASSLLTGTLINYT

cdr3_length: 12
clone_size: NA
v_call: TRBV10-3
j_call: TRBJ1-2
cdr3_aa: ATQGAGGDYGYT

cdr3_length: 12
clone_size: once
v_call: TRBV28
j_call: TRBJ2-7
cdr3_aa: ASSFGRGIYEQY

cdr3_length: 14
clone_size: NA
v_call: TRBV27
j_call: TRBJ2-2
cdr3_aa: ASSLLARANTGELF

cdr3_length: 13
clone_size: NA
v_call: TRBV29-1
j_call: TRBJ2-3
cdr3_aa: SVVTFRTSTDTQY

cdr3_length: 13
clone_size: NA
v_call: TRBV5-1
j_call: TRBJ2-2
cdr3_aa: ASSLVGSGVGELF

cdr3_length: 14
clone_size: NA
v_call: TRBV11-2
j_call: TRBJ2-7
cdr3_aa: ASSPFSGRSSYEQY

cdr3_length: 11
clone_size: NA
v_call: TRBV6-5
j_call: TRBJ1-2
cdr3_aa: ASSRQVPYGYT

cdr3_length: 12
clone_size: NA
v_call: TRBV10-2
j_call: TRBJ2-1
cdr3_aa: AAALAGGNNEQF

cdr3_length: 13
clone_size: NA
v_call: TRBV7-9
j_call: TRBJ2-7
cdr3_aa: ASSLVRGDSYEQY

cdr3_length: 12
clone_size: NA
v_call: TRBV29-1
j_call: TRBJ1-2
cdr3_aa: SVVGTGSGYGYT

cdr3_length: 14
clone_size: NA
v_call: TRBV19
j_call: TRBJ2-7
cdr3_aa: ASSSSEVSGSYEQY

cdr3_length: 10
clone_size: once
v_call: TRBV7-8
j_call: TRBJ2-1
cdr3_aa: ASSPRLDEQF

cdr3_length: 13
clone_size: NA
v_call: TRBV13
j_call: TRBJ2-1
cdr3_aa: ASSPRTSGVGQQF

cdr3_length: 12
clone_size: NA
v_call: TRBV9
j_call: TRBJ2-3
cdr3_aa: ASSAQGATDTQY

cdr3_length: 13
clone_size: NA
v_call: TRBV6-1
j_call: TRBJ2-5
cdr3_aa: ASSERRGASETQY

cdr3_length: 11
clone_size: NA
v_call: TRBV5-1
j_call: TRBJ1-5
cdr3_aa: ASSIQGNQPQH

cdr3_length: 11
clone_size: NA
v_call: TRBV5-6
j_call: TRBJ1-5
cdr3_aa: ASSLNLHQPQH

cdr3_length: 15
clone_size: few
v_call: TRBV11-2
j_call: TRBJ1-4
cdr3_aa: ASSLDPRRIPLGKLF

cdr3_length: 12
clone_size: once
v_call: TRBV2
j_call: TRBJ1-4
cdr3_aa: ASSVSGFGEKLF

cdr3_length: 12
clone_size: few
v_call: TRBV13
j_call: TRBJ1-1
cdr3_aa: ASSNRGVYTEAF

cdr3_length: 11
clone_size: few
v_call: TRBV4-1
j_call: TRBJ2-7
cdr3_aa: ASSQFQGGEQY

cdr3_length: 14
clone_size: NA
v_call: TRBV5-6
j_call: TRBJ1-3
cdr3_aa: ASSLGQGDALNTIY

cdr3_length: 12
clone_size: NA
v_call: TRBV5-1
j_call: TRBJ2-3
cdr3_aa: ASSLAWPTDTQY

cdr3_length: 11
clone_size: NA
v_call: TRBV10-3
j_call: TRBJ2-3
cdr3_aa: AISDGPVDTQY

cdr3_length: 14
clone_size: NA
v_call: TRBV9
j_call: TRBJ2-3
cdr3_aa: ASSVVLAGAADTQY

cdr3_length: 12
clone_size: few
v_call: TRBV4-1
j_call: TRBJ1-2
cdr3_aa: ASSQESVTYGYT

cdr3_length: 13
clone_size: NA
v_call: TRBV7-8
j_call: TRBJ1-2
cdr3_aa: ASSLVSGSSGGYT

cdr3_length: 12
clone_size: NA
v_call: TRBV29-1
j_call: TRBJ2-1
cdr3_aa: SVVGSGRRDEQF

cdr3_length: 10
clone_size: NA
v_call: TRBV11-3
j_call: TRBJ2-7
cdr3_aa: ASSLGPREQY

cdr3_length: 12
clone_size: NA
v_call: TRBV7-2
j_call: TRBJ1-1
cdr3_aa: ASLLDILNTEAF

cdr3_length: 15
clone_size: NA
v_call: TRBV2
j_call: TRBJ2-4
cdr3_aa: ASSEAQGVWGVDIQY

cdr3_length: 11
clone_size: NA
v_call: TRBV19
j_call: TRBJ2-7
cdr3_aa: ASRDRGSYEQY

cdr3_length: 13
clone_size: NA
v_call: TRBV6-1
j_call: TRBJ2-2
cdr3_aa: ASRPGDAITGELF

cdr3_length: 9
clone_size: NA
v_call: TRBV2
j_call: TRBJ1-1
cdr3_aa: ATLTQGEAF

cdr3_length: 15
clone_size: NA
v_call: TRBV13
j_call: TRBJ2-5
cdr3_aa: ASSLPPGLDVQETQY

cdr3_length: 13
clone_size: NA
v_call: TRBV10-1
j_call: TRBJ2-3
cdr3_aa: ASSPTGGRSDTQY

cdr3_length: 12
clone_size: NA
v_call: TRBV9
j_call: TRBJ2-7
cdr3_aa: ASSVVDVTYEQY

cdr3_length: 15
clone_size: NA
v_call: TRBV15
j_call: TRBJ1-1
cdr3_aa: ATSRDFGQGANTEAF

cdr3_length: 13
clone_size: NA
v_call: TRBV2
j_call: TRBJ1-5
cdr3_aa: ASSEENLYNQPQH

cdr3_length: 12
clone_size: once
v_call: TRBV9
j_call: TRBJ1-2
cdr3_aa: ASSVDLRSYGYT

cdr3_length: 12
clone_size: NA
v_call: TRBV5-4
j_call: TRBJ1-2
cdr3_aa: ASSGGQRNYGYT

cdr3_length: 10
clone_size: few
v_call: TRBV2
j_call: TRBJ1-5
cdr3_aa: ASWGAGQPQH

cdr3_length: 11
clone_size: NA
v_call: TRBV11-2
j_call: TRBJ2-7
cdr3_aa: ASSGTSGYEQY

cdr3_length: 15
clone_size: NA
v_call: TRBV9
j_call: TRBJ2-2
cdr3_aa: ASSVGPTGVDTGELF

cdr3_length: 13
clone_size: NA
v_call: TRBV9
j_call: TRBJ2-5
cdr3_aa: ASSVGPGTQETQY

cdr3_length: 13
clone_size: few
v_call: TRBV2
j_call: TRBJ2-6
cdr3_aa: ASIVDRAGANVLT

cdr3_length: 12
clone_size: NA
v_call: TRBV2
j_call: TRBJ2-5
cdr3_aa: ASRTRGGQETQY

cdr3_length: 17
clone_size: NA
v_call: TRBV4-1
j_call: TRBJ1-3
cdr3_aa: ASSQFGFTRDRDGNTIY

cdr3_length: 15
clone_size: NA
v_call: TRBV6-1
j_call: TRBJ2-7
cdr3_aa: ASSDTRTGKSIYEQY

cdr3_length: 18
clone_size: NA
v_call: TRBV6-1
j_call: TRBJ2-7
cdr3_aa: ASSEEGRRTPSYPRYEQY

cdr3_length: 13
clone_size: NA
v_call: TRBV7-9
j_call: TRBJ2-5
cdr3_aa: ASSFRDRGGETQY

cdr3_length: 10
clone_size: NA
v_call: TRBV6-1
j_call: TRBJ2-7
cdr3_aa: ASNGERGEQY

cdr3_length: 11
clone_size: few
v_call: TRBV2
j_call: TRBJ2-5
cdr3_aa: ASSDGSGGTQY

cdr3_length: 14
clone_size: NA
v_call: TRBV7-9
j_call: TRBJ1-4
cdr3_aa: ASSLGQYATNEKLF

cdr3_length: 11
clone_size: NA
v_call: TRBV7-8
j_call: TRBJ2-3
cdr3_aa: ASSLAAGHTQY